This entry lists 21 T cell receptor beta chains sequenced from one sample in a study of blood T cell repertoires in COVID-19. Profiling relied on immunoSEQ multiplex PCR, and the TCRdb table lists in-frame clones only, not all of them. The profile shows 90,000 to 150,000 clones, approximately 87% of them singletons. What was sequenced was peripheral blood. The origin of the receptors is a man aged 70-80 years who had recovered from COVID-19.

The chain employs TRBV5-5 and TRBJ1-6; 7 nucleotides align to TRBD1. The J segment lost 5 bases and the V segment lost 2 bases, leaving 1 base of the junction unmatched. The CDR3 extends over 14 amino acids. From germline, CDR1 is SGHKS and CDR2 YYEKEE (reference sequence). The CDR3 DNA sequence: TGTGCCAGCAGCTTACAGGGGAATAATTCACCCCTCCACTTT. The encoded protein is CASSLQGNNSPLHF.

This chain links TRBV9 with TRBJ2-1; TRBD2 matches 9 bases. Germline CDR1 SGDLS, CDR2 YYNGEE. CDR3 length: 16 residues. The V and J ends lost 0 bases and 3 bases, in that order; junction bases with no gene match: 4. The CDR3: CASSVAGSGGYNEQFF. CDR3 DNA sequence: TGTGCCAGCAGCGTAGCTGGTAGCGGGGGCTACAATGAGCAGTTCTTC.

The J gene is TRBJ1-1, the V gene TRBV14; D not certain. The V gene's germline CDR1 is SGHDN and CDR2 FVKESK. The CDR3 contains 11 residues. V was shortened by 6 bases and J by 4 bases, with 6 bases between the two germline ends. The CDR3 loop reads CASSRSTEAFF. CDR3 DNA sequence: TGTGCCAGCAGTCGGAGCACTGAAGCTTTCTTT.

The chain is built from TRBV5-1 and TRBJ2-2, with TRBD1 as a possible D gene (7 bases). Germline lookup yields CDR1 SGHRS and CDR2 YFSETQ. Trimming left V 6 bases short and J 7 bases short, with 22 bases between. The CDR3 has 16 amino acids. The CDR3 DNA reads TGCGCCAGCACGAGGACAGGCCCCGGGCGGGGCGGGGAGCTGTTTTTT. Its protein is CASTRTGPGRGGELFF.

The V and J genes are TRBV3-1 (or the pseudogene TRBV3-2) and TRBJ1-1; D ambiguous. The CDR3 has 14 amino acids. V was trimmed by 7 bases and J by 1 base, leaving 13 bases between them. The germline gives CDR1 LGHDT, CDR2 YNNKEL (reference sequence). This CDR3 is CASNLRATNTEAFF. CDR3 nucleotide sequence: TGTGCCAGCAACTTAAGAGCTACGAACACTGAAGCTTTCTTT.

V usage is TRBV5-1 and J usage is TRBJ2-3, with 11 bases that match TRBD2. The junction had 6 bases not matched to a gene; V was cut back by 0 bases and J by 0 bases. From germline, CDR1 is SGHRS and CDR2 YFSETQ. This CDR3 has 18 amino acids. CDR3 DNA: TGCGCCAGCAGCTTGGGGCTAGCGGGGGGTTGGAGCACAGATACGCAGTATTTT. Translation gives CASSLGLAGGWSTDTQYF.

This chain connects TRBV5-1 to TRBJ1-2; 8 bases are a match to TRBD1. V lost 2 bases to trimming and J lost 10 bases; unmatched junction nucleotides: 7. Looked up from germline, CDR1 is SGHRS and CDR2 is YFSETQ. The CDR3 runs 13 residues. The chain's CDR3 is CASSLLGQVIYTF. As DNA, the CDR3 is TGCGCCAGCAGCTTACTGGGACAGGTTATCTACACCTTC.

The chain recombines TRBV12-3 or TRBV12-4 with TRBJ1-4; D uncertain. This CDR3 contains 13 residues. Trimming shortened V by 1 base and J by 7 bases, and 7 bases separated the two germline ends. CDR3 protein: CASSLVRGEKLFF. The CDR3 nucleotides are TGTGCCAGCAGTTTAGTCCGGGGTGAAAAACTGTTTTTT.

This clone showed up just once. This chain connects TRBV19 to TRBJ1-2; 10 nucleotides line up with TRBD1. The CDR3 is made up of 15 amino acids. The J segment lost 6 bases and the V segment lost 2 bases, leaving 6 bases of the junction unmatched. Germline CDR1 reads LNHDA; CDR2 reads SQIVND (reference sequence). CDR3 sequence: CASSILRDRGHGYTF. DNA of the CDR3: TGTGCCAGTAGTATATTACGGGACAGGGGCCATGGCTACACCTTC. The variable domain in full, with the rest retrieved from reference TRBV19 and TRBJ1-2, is DGGITQSPKYLFRKEGQNVTLSCEQNLNHDAMYWYRQDPGQGLRLIYYSQIVNDFQKGDIAEGYSVSREKKESFPLTVTSAQKNPTAFYLCASSILRDRGHGYTFGSGTRLTVV.

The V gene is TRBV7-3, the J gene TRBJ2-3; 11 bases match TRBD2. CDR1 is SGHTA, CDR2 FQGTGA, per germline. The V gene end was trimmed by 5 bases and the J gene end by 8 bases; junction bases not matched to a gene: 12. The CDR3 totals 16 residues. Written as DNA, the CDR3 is TGTGCCAGCAGCCAGACTAGCGGGGAAACACAGTGTACGCAGTATTTT. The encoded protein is CASSQTSGETQCTQYF.

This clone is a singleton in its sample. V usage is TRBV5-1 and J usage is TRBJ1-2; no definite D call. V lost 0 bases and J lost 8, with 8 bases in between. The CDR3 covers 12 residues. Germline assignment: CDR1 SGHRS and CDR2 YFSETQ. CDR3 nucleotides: TGCGCCAGCAGCTTGGAGAGAGGCGGCTACACCTTC. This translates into CASSLERGGYTF.

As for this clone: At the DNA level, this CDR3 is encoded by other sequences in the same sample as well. The CDR3 DNA sequence: TGTGCCAGCAGCCTAAGCACAGATACGCAGTATTTT. Its translation is CASSLSTDTQYF. The chain uses TRBV9 and TRBJ2-3, with D uncertain. Germline CDR1 and CDR2: SGDLS and YYNGEE. The CDR3 is 12 amino acids. The V end was cut by 4 bases, the J end by 0 bases, with 3 bases between.

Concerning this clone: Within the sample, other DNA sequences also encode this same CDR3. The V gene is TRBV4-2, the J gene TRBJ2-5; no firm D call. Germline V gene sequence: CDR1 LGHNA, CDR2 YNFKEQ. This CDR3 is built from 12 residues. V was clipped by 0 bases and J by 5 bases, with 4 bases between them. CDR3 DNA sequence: TGTGCCAGCAGCCAAGATCGGGAGACCCAGTACTTC. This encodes CASSQDRETQYF.

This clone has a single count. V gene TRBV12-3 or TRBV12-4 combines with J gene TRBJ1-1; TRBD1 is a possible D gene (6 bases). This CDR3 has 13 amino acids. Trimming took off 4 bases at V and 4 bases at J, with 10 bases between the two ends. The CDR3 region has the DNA TGTGCCAGCAGTTACAGGGTCGGCACTGAAGCTTTCTTT. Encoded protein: CASSYRVGTEAFF.

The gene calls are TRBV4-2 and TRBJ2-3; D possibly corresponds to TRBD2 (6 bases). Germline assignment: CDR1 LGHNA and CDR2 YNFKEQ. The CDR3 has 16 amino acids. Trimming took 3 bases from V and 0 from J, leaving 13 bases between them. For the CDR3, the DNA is TGTGCCAGCAGCCACCGTCCCGGGACTAGCACAGATACGCAGTATTTT. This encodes CASSHRPGTSTDTQYF.

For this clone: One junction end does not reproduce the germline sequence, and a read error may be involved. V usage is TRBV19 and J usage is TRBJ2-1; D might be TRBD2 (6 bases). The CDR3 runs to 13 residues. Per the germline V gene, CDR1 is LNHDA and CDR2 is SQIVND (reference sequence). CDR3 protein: CASNGGAYSEQFF. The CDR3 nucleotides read TGTGCCAGTAACGGCGGGGCCTACAGTGAGCAGTTCTTC.

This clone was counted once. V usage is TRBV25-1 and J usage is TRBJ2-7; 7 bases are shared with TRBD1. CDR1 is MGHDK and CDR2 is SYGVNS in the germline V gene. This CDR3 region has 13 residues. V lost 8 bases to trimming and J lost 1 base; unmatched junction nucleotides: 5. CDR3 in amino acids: CASPDRYSYEQYF. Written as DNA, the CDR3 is TGTGCCAGCCCGGACAGGTATTCCTACGAGCAGTACTTC.

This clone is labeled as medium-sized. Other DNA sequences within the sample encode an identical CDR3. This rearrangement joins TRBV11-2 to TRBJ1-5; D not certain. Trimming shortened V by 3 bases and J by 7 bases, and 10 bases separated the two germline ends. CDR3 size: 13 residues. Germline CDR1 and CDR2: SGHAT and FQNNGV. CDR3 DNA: TGTGCCAGCAGCTTGGGAGATCGGCAGCCCCAGCATTTT. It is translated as CASSLGDRQPQHF.

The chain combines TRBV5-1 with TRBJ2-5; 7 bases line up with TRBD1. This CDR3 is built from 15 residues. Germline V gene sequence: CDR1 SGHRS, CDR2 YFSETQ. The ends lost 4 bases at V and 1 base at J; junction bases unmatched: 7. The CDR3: CASSPPTGPQETQYF. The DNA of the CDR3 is TGCGCCAGCAGCCCACCGACAGGGCCCCAAGAGACCCAGTACTTC.

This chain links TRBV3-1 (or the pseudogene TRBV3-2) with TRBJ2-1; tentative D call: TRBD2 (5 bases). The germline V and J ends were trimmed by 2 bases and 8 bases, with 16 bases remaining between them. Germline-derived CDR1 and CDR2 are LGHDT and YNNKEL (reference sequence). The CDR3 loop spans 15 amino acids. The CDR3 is CASSQYRRYGDEQFF. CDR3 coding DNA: TGTGCCAGCAGCCAATACAGACGGTACGGGGATGAGCAGTTCTTC.

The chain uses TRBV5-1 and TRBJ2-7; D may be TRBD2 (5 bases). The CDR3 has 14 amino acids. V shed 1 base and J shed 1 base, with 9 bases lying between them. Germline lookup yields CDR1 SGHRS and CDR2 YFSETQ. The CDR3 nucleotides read TGCGCCAGCAGCTTGAACCAGCGGTCCTACGAGCAGTACTTC. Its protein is CASSLNQRSYEQYF.